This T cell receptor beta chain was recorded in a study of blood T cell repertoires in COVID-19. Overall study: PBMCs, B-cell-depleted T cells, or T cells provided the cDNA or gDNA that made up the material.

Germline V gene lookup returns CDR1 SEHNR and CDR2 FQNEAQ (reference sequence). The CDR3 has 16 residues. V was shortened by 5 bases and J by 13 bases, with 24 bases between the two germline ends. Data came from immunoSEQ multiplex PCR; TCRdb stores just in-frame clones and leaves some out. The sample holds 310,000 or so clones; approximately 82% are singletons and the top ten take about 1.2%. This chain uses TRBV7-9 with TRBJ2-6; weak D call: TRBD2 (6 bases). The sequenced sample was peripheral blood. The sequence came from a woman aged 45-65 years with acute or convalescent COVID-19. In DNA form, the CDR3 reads TGTGCCAGCAGCCCGGCGATCGGGTCGGGAGCAGGGGTCCTGACTTTC. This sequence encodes CASSPAIGSGAGVLTF.